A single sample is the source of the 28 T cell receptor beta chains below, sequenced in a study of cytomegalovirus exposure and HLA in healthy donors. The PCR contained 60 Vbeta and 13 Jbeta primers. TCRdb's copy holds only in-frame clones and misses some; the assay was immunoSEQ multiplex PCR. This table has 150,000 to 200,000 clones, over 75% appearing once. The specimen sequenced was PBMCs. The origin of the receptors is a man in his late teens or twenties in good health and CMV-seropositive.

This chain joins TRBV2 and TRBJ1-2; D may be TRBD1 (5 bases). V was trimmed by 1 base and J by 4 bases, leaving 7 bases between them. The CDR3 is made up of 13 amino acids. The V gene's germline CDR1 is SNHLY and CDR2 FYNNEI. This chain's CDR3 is CASSEVTAYGYTF. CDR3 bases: TGTGCCAGCAGTGAAGTGACAGCCTATGGCTACACCTTC.

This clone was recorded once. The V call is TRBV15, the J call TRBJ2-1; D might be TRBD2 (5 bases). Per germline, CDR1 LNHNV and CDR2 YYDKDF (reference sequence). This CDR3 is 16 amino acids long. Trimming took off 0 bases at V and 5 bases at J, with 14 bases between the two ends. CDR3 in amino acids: CATSRDQTTGNNEQFF. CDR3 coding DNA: TGTGCCACCAGCAGAGATCAGACTACCGGGAACAATGAGCAGTTCTTC.

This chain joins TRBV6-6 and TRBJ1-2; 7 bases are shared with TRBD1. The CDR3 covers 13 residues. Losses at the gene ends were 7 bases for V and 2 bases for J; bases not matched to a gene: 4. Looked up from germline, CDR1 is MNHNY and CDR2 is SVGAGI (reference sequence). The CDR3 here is CASMTQGNYGYTF. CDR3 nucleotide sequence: TGTGCCAGCATGACACAGGGGAACTATGGCTACACCTTC.

The CDR3: CASSQGGGSYNEQFF. DNA of the CDR3: TGTGCCAGCAGCCAAGGCGGGGGGTCCTACAATGAGCAGTTCTTC. J is TRBJ2-1 and V is TRBV4-2, with TRBD2 identical over 8 bases. The CDR3 length is 15 residues. CDR1 is LGHNA and CDR2 is YNFKEQ in the germline V gene. With 1 base clipped from V and 1 base from J, the junction kept 0 bases outside the gene matches.

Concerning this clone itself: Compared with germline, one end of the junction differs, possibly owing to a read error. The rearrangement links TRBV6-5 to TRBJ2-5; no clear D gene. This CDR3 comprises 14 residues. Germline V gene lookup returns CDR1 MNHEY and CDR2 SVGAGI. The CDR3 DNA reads TGTGCCAGCAGTCACTCATTCAACTCAGAGACCCAGTACTTC. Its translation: CASSHSFNSETQYF.

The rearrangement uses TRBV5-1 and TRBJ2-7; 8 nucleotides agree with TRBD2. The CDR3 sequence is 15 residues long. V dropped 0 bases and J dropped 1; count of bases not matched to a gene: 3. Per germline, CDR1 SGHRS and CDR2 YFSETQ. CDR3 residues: CASSLVTSGSYEQYF. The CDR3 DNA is TGCGCCAGCAGCTTGGTAACTAGCGGATCCTACGAGCAGTACTTC.

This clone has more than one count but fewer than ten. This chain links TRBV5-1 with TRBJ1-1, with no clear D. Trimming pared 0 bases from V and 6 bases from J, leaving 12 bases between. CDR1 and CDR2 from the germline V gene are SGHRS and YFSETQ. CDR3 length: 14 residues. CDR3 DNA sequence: TGCGCCAGCAGCTTGGGTCCGGCCGGGGCTGAAGCTTTCTTT. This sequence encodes CASSLGPAGAEAFF.

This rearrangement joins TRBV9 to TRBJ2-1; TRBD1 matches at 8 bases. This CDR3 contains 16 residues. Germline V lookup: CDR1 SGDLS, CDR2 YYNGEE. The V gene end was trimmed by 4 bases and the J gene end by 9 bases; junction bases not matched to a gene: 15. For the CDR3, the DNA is TGTGCCAGCAGCCCACCCCAGGGGGCGCATTGGGGTGAGCAGTTCTTC. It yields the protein CASSPPQGAHWGEQFF.

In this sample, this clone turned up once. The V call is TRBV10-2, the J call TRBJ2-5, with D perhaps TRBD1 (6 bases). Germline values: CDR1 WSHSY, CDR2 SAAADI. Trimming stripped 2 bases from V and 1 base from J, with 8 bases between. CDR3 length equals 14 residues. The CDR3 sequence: CASSEAGAQETQYF. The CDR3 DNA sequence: TGCGCCAGCAGTGAGGCAGGGGCCCAAGAGACCCAGTACTTC.

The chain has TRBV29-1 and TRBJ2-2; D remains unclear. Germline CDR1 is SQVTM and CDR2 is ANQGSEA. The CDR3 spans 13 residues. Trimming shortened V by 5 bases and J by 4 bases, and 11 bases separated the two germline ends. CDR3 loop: CSVSAGSTGELFF. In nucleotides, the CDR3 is TGCAGCGTTTCGGCAGGTAGCACCGGGGAGCTGTTTTTT.

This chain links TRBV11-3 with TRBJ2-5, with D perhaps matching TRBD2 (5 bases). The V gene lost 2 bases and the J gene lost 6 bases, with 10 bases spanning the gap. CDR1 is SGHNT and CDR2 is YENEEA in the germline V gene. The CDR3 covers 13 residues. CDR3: CASSLPGMKTQYF. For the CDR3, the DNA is TGTGCCAGCAGCTTACCGGGAATGAAGACCCAGTACTTC.

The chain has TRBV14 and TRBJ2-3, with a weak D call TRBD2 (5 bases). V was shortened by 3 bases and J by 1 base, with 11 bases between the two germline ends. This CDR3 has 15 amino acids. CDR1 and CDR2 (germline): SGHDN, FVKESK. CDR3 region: CASSQDGVGTDTQYF. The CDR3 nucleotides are TGTGCCAGCAGCCAGGACGGGGTGGGCACAGATACGCAGTATTTT.

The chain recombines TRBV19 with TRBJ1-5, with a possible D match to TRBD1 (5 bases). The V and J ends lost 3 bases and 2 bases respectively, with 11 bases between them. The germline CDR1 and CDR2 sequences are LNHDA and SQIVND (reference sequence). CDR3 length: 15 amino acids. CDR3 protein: CASSMFRVGNQPQHF. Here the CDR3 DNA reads TGTGCCAGTAGTATGTTCAGGGTCGGCAATCAGCCCCAGCATTTT.

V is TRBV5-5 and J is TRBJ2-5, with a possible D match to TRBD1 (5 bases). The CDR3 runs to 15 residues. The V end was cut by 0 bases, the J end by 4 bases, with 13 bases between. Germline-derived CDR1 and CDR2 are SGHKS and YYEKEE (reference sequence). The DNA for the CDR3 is TGTGCCAGCAGCTTGGAAGGCCAGGGTTTAGAGACCCAGTACTTC. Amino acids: CASSLEGQGLETQYF.

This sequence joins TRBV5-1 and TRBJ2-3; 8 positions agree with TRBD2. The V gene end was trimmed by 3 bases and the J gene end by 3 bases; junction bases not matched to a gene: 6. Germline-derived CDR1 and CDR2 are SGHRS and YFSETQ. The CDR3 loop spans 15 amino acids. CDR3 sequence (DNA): TGCGCCAGCAGCTCCGGGGGGGCGGATACAGATACGCAGTATTTT. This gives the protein CASSSGGADTDTQYF. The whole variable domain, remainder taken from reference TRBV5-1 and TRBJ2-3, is KAGVTQTPRYLIKTRGQQVTLSCSPISGHRSVSWYQQTPGQGLQFLFEYFSETQRNKGNFPGRFSGRQFSNSRSEMNVSTLELGDSALYLCASSSGGADTDTQYFGPGTRLTVL.

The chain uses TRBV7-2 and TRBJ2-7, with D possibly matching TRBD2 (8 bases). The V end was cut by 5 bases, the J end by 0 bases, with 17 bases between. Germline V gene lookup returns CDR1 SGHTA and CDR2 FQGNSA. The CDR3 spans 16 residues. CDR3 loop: CASSATGGTASYEQYF. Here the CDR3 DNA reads TGTGCCAGCAGCGCAACGGGGGGGACAGCCTCCTACGAGCAGTACTTC.

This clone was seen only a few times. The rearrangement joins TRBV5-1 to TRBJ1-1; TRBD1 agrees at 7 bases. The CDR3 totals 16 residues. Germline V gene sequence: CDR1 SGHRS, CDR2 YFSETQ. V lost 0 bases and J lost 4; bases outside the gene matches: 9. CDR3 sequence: CASSLGGLTGFTEAFF. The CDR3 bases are TGCGCCAGCAGCTTGGGGGGCCTGACAGGGTTCACTGAAGCTTTCTTT.

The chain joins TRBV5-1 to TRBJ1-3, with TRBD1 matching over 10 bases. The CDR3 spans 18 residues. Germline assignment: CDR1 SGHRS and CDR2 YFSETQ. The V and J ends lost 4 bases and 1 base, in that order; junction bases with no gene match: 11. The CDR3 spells CASSPGLLGQGSGNTIYF. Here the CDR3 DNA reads TGCGCCAGCAGCCCCGGACTTCTGGGACAGGGGTCTGGAAACACCATATATTTT.

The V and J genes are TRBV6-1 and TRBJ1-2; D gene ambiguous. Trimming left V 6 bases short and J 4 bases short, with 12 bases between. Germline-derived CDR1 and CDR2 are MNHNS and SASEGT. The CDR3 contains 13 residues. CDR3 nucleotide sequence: TGTGCCAGCAGGGTCTGGTCGGGCTATGGCTACACCTTC. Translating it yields CASRVWSGYGYTF.

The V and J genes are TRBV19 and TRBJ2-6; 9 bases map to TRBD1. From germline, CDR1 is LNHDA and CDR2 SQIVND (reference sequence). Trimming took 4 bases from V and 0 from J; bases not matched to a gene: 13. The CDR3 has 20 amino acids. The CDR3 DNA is TGTGCCAGTAGTACCCTCCGAAAGGGACAGGGAAACTCTGGGGCCAACGTCCTGACTTTC. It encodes CASSTLRKGQGNSGANVLTF.

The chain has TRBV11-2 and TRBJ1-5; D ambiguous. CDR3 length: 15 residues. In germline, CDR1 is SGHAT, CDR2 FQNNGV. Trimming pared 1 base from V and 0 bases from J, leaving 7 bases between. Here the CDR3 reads CASSLGGYSNQPQHF. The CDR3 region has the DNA TGTGCCAGCAGCTTAGGCGGCTATAGCAATCAGCCCCAGCATTTT.

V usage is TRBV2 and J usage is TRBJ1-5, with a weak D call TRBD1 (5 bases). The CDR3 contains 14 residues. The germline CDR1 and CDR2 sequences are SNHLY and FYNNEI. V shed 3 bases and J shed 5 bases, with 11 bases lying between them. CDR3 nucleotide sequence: TGTGCCAGCAGTGAGGGGACTCTTCATCAGCCCCAGCATTTT. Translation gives CASSEGTLHQPQHF. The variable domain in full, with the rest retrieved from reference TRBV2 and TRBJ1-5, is EPEVTQTPSHQVTQMGQEVILRCVPISNHLYFYWYRQILGQKVEFLVSFYNNEISEKSEIFDDQFSVERPDGSNFTLKIRSTKLEDSAMYFCASSEGTLHQPQHFGDGTRLSIL.

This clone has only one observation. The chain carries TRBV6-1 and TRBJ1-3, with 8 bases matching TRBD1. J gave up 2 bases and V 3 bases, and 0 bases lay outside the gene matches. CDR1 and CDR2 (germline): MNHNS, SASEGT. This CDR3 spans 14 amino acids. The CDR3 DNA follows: TGTGCCAGCAGTGAGACAGGGGCTGGAAACACCATATATTTT. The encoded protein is CASSETGAGNTIYF.

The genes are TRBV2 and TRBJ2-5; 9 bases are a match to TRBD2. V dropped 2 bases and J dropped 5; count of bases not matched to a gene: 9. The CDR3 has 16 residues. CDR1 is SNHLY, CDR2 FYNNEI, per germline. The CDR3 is CASSESLAGSRETQYF. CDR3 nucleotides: TGTGCCAGCAGTGAAAGCCTAGCGGGGTCCCGGGAGACCCAGTACTTC. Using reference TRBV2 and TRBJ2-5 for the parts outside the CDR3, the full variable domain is EPEVTQTPSHQVTQMGQEVILRCVPISNHLYFYWYRQILGQKVEFLVSFYNNEISEKSEIFDDQFSVERPDGSNFTLKIRSTKLEDSAMYFCASSESLAGSRETQYFGPGTRLLVL.

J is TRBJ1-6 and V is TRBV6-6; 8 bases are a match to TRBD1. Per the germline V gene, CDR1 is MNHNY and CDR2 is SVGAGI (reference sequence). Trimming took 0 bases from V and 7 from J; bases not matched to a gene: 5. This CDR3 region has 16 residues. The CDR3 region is CASSYSPGQGNSPLHF. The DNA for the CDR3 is TGTGCCAGCAGTTACTCCCCTGGACAGGGAAATTCACCCCTCCACTTT.

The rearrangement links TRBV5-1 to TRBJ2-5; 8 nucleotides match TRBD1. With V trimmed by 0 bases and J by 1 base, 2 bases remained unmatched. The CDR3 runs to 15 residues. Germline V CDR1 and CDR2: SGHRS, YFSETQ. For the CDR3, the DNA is TGCGCCAGCAGCTTGGGACAGGGGATCCAAGAGACCCAGTACTTC. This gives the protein CASSLGQGIQETQYF.

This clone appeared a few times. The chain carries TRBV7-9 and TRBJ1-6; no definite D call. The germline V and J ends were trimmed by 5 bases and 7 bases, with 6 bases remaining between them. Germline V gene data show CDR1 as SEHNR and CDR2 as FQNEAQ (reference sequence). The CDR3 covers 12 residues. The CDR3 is CASSLQNSPLHF. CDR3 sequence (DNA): TGTGCCAGCAGCCTACAGAATTCACCCCTCCACTTT.

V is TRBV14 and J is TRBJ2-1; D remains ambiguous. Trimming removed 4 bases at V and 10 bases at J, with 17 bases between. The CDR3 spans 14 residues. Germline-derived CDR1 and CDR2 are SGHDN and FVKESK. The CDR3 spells CASSPTLRGTEQFF. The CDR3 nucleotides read TGTGCCAGCAGCCCCACACTGAGAGGAACAGAGCAGTTCTTC.